These 28 T cell receptor beta chains share one sample of origin, sequenced in a study of T cell changes during pregnancy in multiple sclerosis. Only in-frame clones appear in the TCRdb table, and some are missing; sequencing was by immunoSEQ multiplex PCR. Altogether about 41,000 clones are present, roughly nine tenths being singletons, with the ten largest covering approximately 0.67%. The sequences come from CD4+ T cells from peripheral blood mononuclear cells, collected in the first trimester of pregnancy. The receptors were gathered from a female donor with multiple sclerosis, enrolled in a pregnancy study.

The rearrangement joins TRBV21-1 to TRBJ1-5; the DNA was not used to check the table's D call, TRBD1. TRBV21-1 is termed a pseudogene. The CDR3 totals 13 residues. The CDR3, as DNA: TGTGCCAGCAGCAAGCCGACAGTTCAGCCCCAGCATTTT. Translation: CASSKPTVQPQHF.

This rearrangement joins TRBV18 to TRBJ1-6; 7 bases fit TRBD1. CDR1 is KGHSH, CDR2 LQKENI, per germline. The CDR3 contains 15 residues. The ends lost 3 bases at V and 6 bases at J; junction bases unmatched: 5. CDR3 in amino acids: CASSPQTGPNSPLHF. CDR3 sequence (DNA): TGTGCCAGCTCACCCCAGACAGGGCCTAATTCACCCCTCCACTTT.

This chain links TRBV28 with TRBJ2-4, with TRBD1 as a possible D gene (6 bases). Trimming cost V 3 bases and J 8 bases, with 11 bases left between them. This CDR3 contains 13 residues. The V gene's germline CDR1 is MDHEN and CDR2 SYDVKM. CDR3 coding DNA: TGTGCCAGCAGTTTGGCAGGGGTAGACATTCAGTACTTC. Translated: CASSLAGVDIQYF. Together with reference TRBV28 and TRBJ2-4, the CDR3 gives the full variable domain: DVKVTQSSRYLVKRTGEKVFLECVQDMDHENMFWYRQDPGLGLRLIYFSYDVKMKEKGDIPEGYSVSREKKERFSLILESASTNQTSMYLCASSLAGVDIQYFGAGTRLSVL.

This chain joins TRBV5-1 and TRBJ2-2, with TRBD2 matching over 9 bases. CDR1 is SGHRS, CDR2 YFSETQ, per germline. The CDR3 is made up of 15 amino acids. Trimming removed 5 bases from V and 4 bases from J; junction bases left unmatched: 6. Here the CDR3 reads CASSLTSGPTGELFF. The CDR3 DNA reads TGCGCCAGCAGTTTGACTAGCGGACCCACCGGGGAGCTGTTTTTT.

The chain has TRBV7-9 and TRBJ2-1, with 9 bases that match TRBD2. The germline CDR1 and CDR2 sequences are SEHNR and FQNEAQ (reference sequence). There are 18 residues in the CDR3. The J segment lost 1 base and the V segment lost 5 bases, leaving 12 bases of the junction unmatched. CDR3 bases: TGTGCCAGCAGCCGTGCAGGGGAGACTAGCGGATCCTACAATGAGCAGTTCTTC. This gives the protein CASSRAGETSGSYNEQFF.

This sequence joins TRBV5-1 and TRBJ1-2; TRBD1 agrees at 9 bases. J lost 3 bases, V lost 0 bases, and 3 bases had no gene match. CDR1 is SGHRS and CDR2 is YFSETQ in the germline V gene. The CDR3 is made up of 15 amino acids. The CDR3 is CASSLGDRDHYGYTF. The CDR3 DNA reads as TGCGCCAGCAGCTTGGGGGACAGGGATCACTATGGCTACACCTTC. Filled out from reference TRBV5-1 and TRBJ1-2, the complete variable domain reads KAGVTQTPRYLIKTRGQQVTLSCSPISGHRSVSWYQQTPGQGLQFLFEYFSETQRNKGNFPGRFSGRQFSNSRSEMNVSTLELGDSALYLCASSLGDRDHYGYTFGSGTRLTVV.

A note on this clone: The same CDR3 also results from other DNA sequences found in this sample. This chain uses TRBV28 with TRBJ2-3; 8 positions agree with TRBD2. CDR3 length: 16 residues. V trimming: 5 bases; J trimming: 0 bases; junction bases outside the gene matches: 7. Germline V CDR1 and CDR2: MDHEN, SYDVKM. In DNA form, the CDR3 reads TGTGCCAGCAGTCTAACTAGCGGAGCTAGCACAGATACGCAGTATTTT. It yields the protein CASSLTSGASTDTQYF.

The chain couples TRBV4-2 to TRBJ2-4, with D tentatively TRBD2 (7 bases). This CDR3 spans 17 amino acids. Trimming removed 0 bases at V and 0 bases at J, with 12 bases between. Germline V gene lookup returns CDR1 LGHNA and CDR2 YNFKEQ. This CDR3 is CASSQDRGAGAKNIQYF. In DNA, the CDR3 is TGTGCCAGCAGCCAAGATCGGGGGGCGGGAGCCAAAAACATTCAGTACTTC.

The chain is built from TRBV5-1 and TRBJ2-5; 7 nucleotides align to TRBD1. Losses at the gene ends were 4 bases for V and 5 bases for J; bases not matched to a gene: 8. The CDR3 loop spans 14 amino acids. Germline-derived CDR1 and CDR2 are SGHRS and YFSETQ. CDR3 coding DNA: TGCGCCAGCAGCAAAAGGGGGCAGGTGGAGACCCAGTACTTC. Translated: CASSKRGQVETQYF.

This rearrangement joins TRBV9 to TRBJ2-7; 9 bases line up with TRBD1. Germline V gene lookup returns CDR1 SGDLS and CDR2 YYNGEE. The CDR3 loop spans 16 amino acids. The trim removed 0 bases at V and 7 bases at J, leaving 11 bases unmatched. This CDR3 reads CASSVAGTGYPREQYF. DNA for the CDR3: TGTGCCAGCAGCGTAGCTGGGACAGGGTACCCCCGGGAGCAGTACTTC. The full variable domain, completed using reference TRBV9 and TRBJ2-7, is DSGVTQTPKHLITATGQRVTLRCSPRSGDLSVYWYQQSLDQGLQFLIQYYNGEERAKGNILERFSAQQFPDLHSELNLSSLELGDSALYFCASSVAGTGYPREQYFGPGTRLTVT.

The chain joins TRBV11-3 to TRBJ2-7; TRBD1 is a possible D gene (6 bases). The CDR3 length is 14 residues. Between the trimmed V and J ends, which lost 4 bases and 1 base, there was a span of 11 bases. Germline V gene lookup returns CDR1 SGHNT and CDR2 YENEEA. CDR3 sequence (DNA): TGTGCCAGCAGCTCTCCCGGACAGTCCTACGAGCAGTACTTC. It yields the protein CASSSPGQSYEQYF.

The chain has TRBV5-1 and TRBJ2-1; 10 bases are shared with TRBD2. V trimming: 0 bases; J trimming: 0 bases; junction bases outside the gene matches: 3. The CDR3 covers 17 residues. In germline, CDR1 is SGHRS, CDR2 YFSETQ. CDR3 bases: TGCGCCAGCAGCTTGGGACTAGCGGGCCTCTCCTACAATGAGCAGTTCTTC. It translates to CASSLGLAGLSYNEQFF.

The chain employs TRBV6-5 and TRBJ2-1, with 10 bases aligning to TRBD2. The CDR3 runs to 13 residues. With V trimmed by 11 bases and J by 2 bases, 3 bases remained unmatched. The germline V gene has CDR1 MNHEY and CDR2 SVGAGI. The CDR3 DNA follows: TGTGCCGCTACTAGCGGGGCCTACAATGAGCAGTTCTTC. It encodes CAATSGAYNEQFF.

This chain uses TRBV7-2 with TRBJ1-3; D gene uncertain. Trimming shortened V by 1 base and J by 4 bases, and 8 bases separated the two germline ends. CDR3 size: 14 residues. CDR1 and CDR2 from the germline V gene are SGHTA and FQGNSA. The CDR3 nucleotides are TGTGCCAGCAGCTTAGTTCCAGGCGGAAACACCATATATTTT. It yields the protein CASSLVPGGNTIYF.

The chain employs TRBV7-2 and TRBJ1-5, with 11 bases matching TRBD1. The V and J ends lost 5 bases and 1 base, in that order; junction bases with no gene match: 1. Germline CDR1 reads SGHTA; CDR2 reads FQGNSA. CDR3 length equals 15 residues. This CDR3 is CASSRDRGSNQPQHF. The CDR3 nucleotides are TGTGCCAGCAGCAGGGACAGGGGGAGCAATCAGCCCCAGCATTTT.

The chain recombines TRBV7-2 with TRBJ2-7; 8 bases fit TRBD2. The junction had 10 bases not matched to a gene; V was cut back by 4 bases and J by 2 bases. CDR1 is SGHTA, CDR2 FQGNSA, per germline. The CDR3 sequence is 16 residues long. The CDR3 sequence: CASSSPLGGGTYEQYF. CDR3 DNA: TGTGCCAGCAGCTCCCCGCTTGGCGGGGGGACCTACGAGCAGTACTTC.

CDR3 region: CASSPLYEQFF. CDR3 nucleotides: TGTGCCAGCAGCCCTCTCTATGAGCAGTTCTTC. The chain couples TRBV7-6 to TRBJ2-1; D is undetermined. Trimming stripped 5 bases from V and 8 bases from J, with 7 bases between. Germline assignment: CDR1 SGHVS and CDR2 FNYEAQ. The CDR3 runs to 11 residues.

The chain uses TRBV13 and TRBJ2-2; 7 nucleotides align to TRBD2. The germline gives CDR1 PRHDT, CDR2 FYEKMQ (reference sequence). The CDR3 covers 17 residues. V gave up 0 bases and J gave up 2 bases; unmatched junction bases: 6. CDR3 sequence (DNA): TGTGCCAGCAGCTTAGGCGGGGCGGGAGCTAACACCGGGGAGCTGTTTTTT. This gives the protein CASSLGGAGANTGELFF.

V gene TRBV7-2 combines with J gene TRBJ2-3, with unresolved D. The V and J ends lost 6 bases and 1 base respectively, with 5 bases between them. This CDR3 is built from 12 residues. Germline assignment: CDR1 SGHTA and CDR2 FQGNSA. DNA of the CDR3: TGTGCCAGCAGAGCTGGCACAGATACGCAGTATTTT. Residues: CASRAGTDTQYF.

The chain is built from TRBV19 and TRBJ1-4, with D tentatively TRBD1 (6 bases). CDR1 is LNHDA and CDR2 is SQIVND in the germline V gene (reference sequence). V dropped 0 bases and J dropped 13 bases, with 18 bases sitting between them. The CDR3 runs 15 residues. The CDR3 loop is CASSIDHGTRSGLFF. CDR3 sequence (DNA): TGTGCCAGTAGTATAGATCACGGGACACGGAGTGGACTGTTTTTT. The whole variable domain, remainder taken from reference TRBV19 and TRBJ1-4, is DGGITQSPKYLFRKEGQNVTLSCEQNLNHDAMYWYRQDPGQGLRLIYYSQIVNDFQKGDIAEGYSVSREKKESFPLTVTSAQKNPTAFYLCASSIDHGTRSGLFFGSGTQLSVL.

The sample holds a few counts of this clone. V and J are TRBV28 and TRBJ1-3, with D hard to call. Deletions cut 11 bases from V and 2 bases from J, with 10 bases between. CDR3 length: 12 residues. Germline loops: CDR1 MDHEN, CDR2 SYDVKM. This chain's CDR3 is CAGGSAGNTIYF. For the CDR3, the DNA is TGTGCCGGTGGGAGCGCTGGAAACACCATATATTTT.

The chain has TRBV30 and TRBJ2-1; TRBD2 matches at 8 bases. The V gene's germline CDR1 is GTSNPN and CDR2 SVGIG (reference sequence). V dropped 8 bases and J dropped 5; count of bases not matched to a gene: 17. The CDR3 has 16 amino acids. The CDR3 is CARGGNLGGNHNEQFF. The CDR3 DNA follows: TGTGCCCGGGGGGGGAATTTGGGAGGGAATCACAATGAGCAGTTCTTC.

The chain couples TRBV28 to TRBJ2-1; 10 bases map to TRBD2. Trimming cost V 3 bases and J 6 bases; bases outside gene matches: 5. Germline values: CDR1 MDHEN, CDR2 SYDVKM. The CDR3 sequence is 15 residues long. The CDR3 DNA reads as TGTGCCAGCAGTTTTAGCGGGAGGAGGCTCAATGAGCAGTTCTTC. Translation gives CASSFSGRRLNEQFF.

The rearrangement links TRBV11-1 to TRBJ2-1; possibly TRBD2 for D (5 bases). CDR1 is SGHAT, CDR2 FQDESV, per germline (reference sequence). V was pared by 5 bases and J by 1 base, with 9 bases between. This CDR3 contains 14 residues. CDR3 sequence reads: CASSPRGSYNEQFF. The DNA of the CDR3 is TGTGCCAGCAGCCCCCGAGGGTCCTACAATGAGCAGTTCTTC.

The CDR3 is CASSRGVGRGYNEQFF. The CDR3 bases are TGCGCCAGCTCCCGGGGGGTAGGGAGGGGGTACAATGAGCAGTTCTTC. This chain joins TRBV4-3 and TRBJ2-1; D possibly corresponds to TRBD2 (7 bases). This CDR3 has 16 residues. CDR1 LGHNA and CDR2 YSLEER come from the germline V gene. With 8 bases removed from V and 4 bases from J, the gap between germline ends came to 21 bases.

A single count supports this clone. The chain is built from TRBV11-2 and TRBJ1-2; D ambiguous. CDR1 and CDR2 (germline): SGHAT, FQNNGV. The V gene lost 4 bases and the J gene lost 4 bases, with 13 bases spanning the gap. There are 14 residues in the CDR3. The CDR3: CASSSLSGSYGYTF. In DNA, the CDR3 is TGTGCCAGCAGCTCTTTATCCGGTTCCTATGGCTACACCTTC.

The chain uses TRBV2 and TRBJ2-1, with a tentative D call TRBD2 (6 bases). This CDR3 has 15 amino acids. CDR1 and CDR2 from the germline V gene are SNHLY and FYNNEI. The germline V and J ends were trimmed by 7 bases and 7 bases, with 20 bases remaining between them. CDR3: CASNLRTLSGNEQFF. The CDR3 DNA sequence: TGTGCCAGCAATCTACGGACTCTCAGCGGGAATGAGCAGTTCTTC.

The chain couples TRBV28 to TRBJ1-1; tentative D call: TRBD1 (5 bases). This CDR3 is 14 amino acids long. V lost 4 bases to trimming and J lost 0 bases, with 9 bases between them. Germline CDR1 MDHEN, CDR2 SYDVKM. CDR3 region: CASSSQVMNTEAFF. In nucleotides, the CDR3 is TGTGCCAGCAGTTCACAGGTGATGAACACTGAAGCTTTCTTT.